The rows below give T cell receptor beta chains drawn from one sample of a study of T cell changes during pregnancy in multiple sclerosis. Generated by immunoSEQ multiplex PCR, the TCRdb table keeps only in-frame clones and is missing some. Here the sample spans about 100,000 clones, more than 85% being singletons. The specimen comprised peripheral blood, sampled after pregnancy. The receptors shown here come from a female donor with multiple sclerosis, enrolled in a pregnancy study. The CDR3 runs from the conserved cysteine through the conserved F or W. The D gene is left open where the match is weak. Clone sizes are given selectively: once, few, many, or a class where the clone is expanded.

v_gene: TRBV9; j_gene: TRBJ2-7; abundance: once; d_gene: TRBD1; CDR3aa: CASSAGATGGYEQYF; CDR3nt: TGTGCCAGCAGCGCCGGGGCCACAGGGGGTTACGAGCAGTACTTC
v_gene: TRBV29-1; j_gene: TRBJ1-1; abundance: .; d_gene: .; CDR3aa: CSVVGTRGTEAFF; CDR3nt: TGCAGCGTTGTGGGGACCAGGGGCACTGAAGCTTTCTTT
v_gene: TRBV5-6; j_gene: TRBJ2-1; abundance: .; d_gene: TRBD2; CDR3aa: CASSLGEGEQFF; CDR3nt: TGTGCCAGCAGCTTGGGGGAGGGTGAGCAGTTCTTC
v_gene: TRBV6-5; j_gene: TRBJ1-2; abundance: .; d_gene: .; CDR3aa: CASSYSGAGYTF; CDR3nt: TGTGCCAGCAGTTACTCTGGAGCCGGCTACACCTTC
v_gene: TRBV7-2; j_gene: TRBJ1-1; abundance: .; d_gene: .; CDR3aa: CASSTYLDSLNTEAFF; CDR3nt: TGTGCCAGCAGCACCTACTTAGACAGCCTGAACACTGAAGCTTTCTTT
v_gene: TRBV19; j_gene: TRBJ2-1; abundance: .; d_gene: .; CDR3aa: CASSIGAGSDEQFF; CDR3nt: TGTGCCAGTAGTATAGGAGCAGGGTCGGATGAGCAGTTCTTC
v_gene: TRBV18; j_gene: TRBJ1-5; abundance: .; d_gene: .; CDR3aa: CASSYNSNQPQHF; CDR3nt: TGTGCCAGCTCGTACAATAGCAATCAGCCCCAGCATTTT
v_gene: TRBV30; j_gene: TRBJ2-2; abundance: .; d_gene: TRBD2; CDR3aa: CAWSGGIAGGMFTGELFF; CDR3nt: TGTGCCTGGAGTGGGGGAATTGCGGGGGGCATGTTCACCGGGGAGCTGTTTTTT
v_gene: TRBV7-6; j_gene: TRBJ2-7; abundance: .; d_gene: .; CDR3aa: CASSPFSGEQYF; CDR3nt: TGTGCCAGCAGCCCATTTTCGGGCGAGCAGTACTTC
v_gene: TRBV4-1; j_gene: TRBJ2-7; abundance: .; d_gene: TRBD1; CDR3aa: CASSQVDRENYEQYF; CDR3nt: TGCGCCAGCAGCCAGGTGGACAGGGAGAACTACGAGCAGTACTTC
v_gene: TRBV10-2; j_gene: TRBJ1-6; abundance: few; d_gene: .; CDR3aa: CASSEGAYNSPLHF; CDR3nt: TGCGCCAGCAGTGAGGGGGCGTATAATTCACCCCTCCACTTT
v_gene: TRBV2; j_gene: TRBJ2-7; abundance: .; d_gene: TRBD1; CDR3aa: CASSPLTGGRYEQYF; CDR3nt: TGTGCCAGCAGCCCACTAACAGGGGGCCGCTACGAGCAGTACTTC
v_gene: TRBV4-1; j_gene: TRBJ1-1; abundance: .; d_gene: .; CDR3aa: CASSRGQTMNTEAFF; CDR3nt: TGCGCCAGCAGCCGAGGACAGACCATGAACACTGAAGCTTTCTTT
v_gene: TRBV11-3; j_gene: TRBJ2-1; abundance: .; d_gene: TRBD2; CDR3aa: CASSSSGGASYNEQFF; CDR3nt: TGTGCCAGCAGCTCCAGCGGGGGGGCTTCCTACAATGAGCAGTTCTTC
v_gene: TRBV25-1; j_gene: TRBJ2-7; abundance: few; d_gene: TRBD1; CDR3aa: CATLGGRGGYEQYF; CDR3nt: TGTGCCACCCTAGGGGGCCGCGGTGGTTACGAGCAGTACTTC
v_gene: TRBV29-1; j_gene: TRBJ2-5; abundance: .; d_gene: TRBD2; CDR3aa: CSVRPSGGETQYF; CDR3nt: TGCAGCGTGCGGCCCTCCGGGGGGGAGACCCAGTACTTC
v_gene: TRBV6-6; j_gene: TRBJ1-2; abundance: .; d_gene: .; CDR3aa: CATQNDIPGYTF; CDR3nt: TGTGCCACCCAGAACGACATCCCGGGCTACACCTTC
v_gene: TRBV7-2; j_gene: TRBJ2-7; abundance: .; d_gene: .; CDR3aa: CASSLGHGSSYEQYF; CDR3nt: TGTGCCAGCAGCTTAGGACATGGGAGCTCCTACGAGCAGTACTTC
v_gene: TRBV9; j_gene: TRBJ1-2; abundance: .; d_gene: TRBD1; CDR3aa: CASLGGTDASNYGYTF; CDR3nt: TGTGCCAGCCTCGGCGGGACAGACGCTTCTAACTATGGCTACACCTTC
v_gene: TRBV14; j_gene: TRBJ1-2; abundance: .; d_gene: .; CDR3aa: CASSQVGGSDYTF; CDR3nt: TGTGCCAGCAGCCAAGTTGGGGGGAGCGACTACACCTTC
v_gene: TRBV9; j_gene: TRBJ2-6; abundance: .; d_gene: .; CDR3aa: CASSVGGRGANVLTF; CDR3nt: TGTGCCAGCAGCGTAGGAGGGAGAGGGGCCAACGTCCTGACTTTC
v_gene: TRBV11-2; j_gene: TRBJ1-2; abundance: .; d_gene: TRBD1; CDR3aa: CASSFDRGLDGYTF; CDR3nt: TGTGCCAGCAGTTTTGACAGGGGGTTAGATGGCTACACCTTC
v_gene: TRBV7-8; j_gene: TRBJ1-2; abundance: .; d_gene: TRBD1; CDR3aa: CASSPDRAFSYGYTF; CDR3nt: TGTGCCAGCAGCCCGGACAGGGCATTTAGCTATGGCTACACCTTC
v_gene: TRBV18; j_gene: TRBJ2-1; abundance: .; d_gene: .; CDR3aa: CASSPLLGGSYGSEQFF; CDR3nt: TGTGCCAGCTCACCCCTCCTCGGGGGATCATATGGGAGTGAGCAGTTCTTC
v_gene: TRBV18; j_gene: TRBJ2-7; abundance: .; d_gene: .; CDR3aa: CASSRGTTYEQYF; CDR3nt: TGTGCCAGCTCACGAGGGACAACCTACGAGCAGTACTTC
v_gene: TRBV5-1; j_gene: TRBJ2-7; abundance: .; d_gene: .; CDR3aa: CASSPDLPYEQYF; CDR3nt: TGCGCCAGCAGCCCAGATTTGCCCTACGAGCAGTACTTC
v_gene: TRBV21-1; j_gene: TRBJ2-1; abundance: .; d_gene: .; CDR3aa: CASSNGTVYNEQFF; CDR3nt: TGTGCCAGCAGCAACGGGACAGTTTACAATGAGCAGTTCTTC
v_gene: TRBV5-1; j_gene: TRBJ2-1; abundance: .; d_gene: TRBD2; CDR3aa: CASSLNRLAGVNEQFF; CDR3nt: TGCGCCAGCAGCTTGAACAGACTAGCGGGGGTCAATGAGCAGTTCTTC
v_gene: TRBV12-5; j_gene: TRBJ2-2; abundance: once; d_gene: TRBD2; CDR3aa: CASGLVAGGTTGELFF; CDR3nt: TGTGCTAGTGGTTTGGTTGCGGGGGGGACCACCGGGGAGCTGTTTTTT
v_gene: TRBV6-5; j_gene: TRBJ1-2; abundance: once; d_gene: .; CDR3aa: CASCRETSNYGYTF; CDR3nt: TGTGCCAGCTGCCGGGAAACCTCTAACTATGGCTACACCTTC
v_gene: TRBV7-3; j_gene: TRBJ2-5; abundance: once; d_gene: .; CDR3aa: CASSLARVDETQYF; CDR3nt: TGTGCCAGCAGCTTAGCCAGGGTGGATGAGACCCAGTACTTC
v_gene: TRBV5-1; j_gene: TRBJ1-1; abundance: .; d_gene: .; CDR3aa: CASSFWGQRAGPMNTEAFF; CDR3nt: TGCGCCAGCAGCTTTTGGGGCCAACGTGCAGGGCCCATGAACACTGAAGCTTTCTTT
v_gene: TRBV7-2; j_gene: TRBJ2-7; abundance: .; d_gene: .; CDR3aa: CASSRHLSRGYEQYF; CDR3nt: TGTGCCAGCAGCCGACACTTATCAAGGGGCTACGAGCAGTACTTC
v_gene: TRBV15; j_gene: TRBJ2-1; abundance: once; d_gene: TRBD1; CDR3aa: CATSGGTGGGDEQFF; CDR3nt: TGTGCCACCAGCGGGGGGACAGGGGGCGGAGATGAGCAGTTCTTC
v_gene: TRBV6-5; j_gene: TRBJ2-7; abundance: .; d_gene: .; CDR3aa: CASSYLAQYEQYF; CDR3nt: TGTGCCAGCAGTTACTTAGCGCAGTACGAGCAGTACTTC
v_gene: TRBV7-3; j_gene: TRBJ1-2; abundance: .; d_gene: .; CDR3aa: CASSSPRELYGYTF; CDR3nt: TGTGCCAGCAGCTCACCCCGGGAACTGTATGGCTACACCTTC
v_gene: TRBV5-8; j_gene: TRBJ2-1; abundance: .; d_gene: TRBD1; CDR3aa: CASSLRDRVNNEQFF; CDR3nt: TGTGCCAGCAGCTTGAGGGACAGAGTTAACAATGAGCAGTTCTTC
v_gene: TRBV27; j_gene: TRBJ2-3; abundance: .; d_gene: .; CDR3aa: CASSFSVRGSDTQYF; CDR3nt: TGTGCCAGCAGTTTTTCCGTTCGGGGATCAGATACGCAGTATTTT
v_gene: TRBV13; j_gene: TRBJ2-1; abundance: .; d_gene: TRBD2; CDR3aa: CASSYPGLVMDEQFF; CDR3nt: TGTGCCAGCAGCTATCCGGGACTAGTGATGGATGAGCAGTTCTTC
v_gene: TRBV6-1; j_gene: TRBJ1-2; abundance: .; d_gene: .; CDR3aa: CASSDGGGIYGYTF; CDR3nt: TGTGCCAGCAGTGATGGCGGCGGGATCTATGGCTACACCTTC
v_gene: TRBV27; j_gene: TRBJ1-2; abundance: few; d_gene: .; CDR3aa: CASSLYDPTGGYTF; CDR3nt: TGTGCCAGCAGTTTATACGACCCAACGGGGGGCTACACCTTC
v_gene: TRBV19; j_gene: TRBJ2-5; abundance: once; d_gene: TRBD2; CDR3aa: CASSIDLWGGVQETQYF; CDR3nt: TGTGCCAGTAGTATAGATCTATGGGGGGGGGTCCAAGAGACCCAGTACTTC
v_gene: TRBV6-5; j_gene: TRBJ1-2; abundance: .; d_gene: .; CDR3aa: CASSYENRAGYTF; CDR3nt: TGTGCCAGCAGTTACGAAAACAGGGCTGGCTACACCTTC
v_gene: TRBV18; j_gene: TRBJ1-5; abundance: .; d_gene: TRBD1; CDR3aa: CASSPSGGGQPQHF; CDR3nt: TGTGCCAGCTCACCGTCAGGGGGAGGCCAGCCCCAGCATTTT
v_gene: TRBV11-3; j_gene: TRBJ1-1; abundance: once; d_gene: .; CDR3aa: CASSLRRNTEAFF; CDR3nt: TGTGCCAGCAGCTTGAGGAGGAACACTGAAGCTTTCTTT
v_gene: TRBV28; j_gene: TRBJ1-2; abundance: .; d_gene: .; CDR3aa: CASSLGGNNYGYTF; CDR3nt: TGTGCCAGCAGTTTAGGAGGGAACAACTATGGCTACACCTTC
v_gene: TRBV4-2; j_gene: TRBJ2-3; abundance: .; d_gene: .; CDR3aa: CASSQPTGADTQYF; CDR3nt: TGTGCCAGCAGCCAACCTACGGGGGCAGATACGCAGTATTTT
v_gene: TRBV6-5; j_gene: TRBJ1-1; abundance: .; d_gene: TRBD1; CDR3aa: CASRRQGGTEAFF; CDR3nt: TGTGCCAGCAGGAGACAGGGAGGCACTGAAGCTTTCTTT
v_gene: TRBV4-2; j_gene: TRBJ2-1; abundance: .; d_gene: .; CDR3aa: CASSQMTYNEQFF; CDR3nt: TGTGCCAGCAGCCAAATGACTTACAATGAGCAGTTCTTC
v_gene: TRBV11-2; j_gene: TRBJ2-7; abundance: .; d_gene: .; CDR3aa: CASSFYFEAYEQYF; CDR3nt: TGTGCCAGCAGCTTTTACTTCGAAGCCTACGAGCAGTACTTC
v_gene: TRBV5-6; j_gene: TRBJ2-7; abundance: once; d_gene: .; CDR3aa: CASTSGLVSYEQYF; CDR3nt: TGTGCCAGCACCTCGGGACTGGTCTCCTACGAGCAGTACTTC
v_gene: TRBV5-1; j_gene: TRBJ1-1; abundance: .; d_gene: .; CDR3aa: CASSLSWTAMNTEAFF; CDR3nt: TGCGCCAGCAGCTTGTCCTGGACAGCGATGAACACTGAAGCTTTCTTT